The clone carrying this TCR beta chain has only one observation. These data belong to a study of T cell responses to AZD1222 COVID-19 vaccine. Study overall: Second doses that came at about 4 or about 12 weeks were put together.

Germline V gene lookup returns CDR1 SNHLY and CDR2 FYNNEI. The CDR3 length is 14 residues. With 6 bases clipped from V and 6 bases from J, the junction kept 5 bases outside the gene matches. Measured with immunoSEQ multiplex PCR; TCRdb has only the in-frame clones, and not every one. The sample lists more than 110,000 clones, 80% to 90% seen once, with roughly 3% in the top ten. The receptor's source is an adult in good health. This specimen was peripheral blood, taken on day 0 of AZD1222 vaccination. The V and J genes are TRBV2 and TRBJ1-4; TRBD1 matches at 9 bases. The CDR3 loop reads CASRQGAGDEKLFF. The CDR3 DNA is TGTGCCAGCAGACAGGGGGCTGGGGATGAAAAACTGTTTTTT.